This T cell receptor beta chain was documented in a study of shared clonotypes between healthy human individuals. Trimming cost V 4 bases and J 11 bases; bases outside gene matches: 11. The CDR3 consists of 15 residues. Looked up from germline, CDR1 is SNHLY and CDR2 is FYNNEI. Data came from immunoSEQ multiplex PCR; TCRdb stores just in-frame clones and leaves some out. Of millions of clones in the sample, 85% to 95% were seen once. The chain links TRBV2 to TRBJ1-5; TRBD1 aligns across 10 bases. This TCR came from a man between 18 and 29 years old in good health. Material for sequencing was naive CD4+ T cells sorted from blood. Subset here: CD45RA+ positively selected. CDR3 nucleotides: TGTGCCAGCAGTGTGATGGGACAGGGGTTCTCAGCCCAGCATTTT. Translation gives CASSVMGQGFSAQHF.